What follows describes a single T cell receptor beta chain. There is no known antigen for this receptor. Per-base quality was not reported, and no clone a single base away is much larger than it. TCRbeta CDR3 regions were amplified from genomic DNA by means of the immunoSEQ Assay, a bias-controlled multiplex PCR. The study's own analysis went as follows. Nucleated cell counts per sample were estimated from amplification of reference gene primers within the assay. Sequence reads were collapsed and filtered to measure the absolute abundance of every unique TCRbeta CDR3 rearrangement. For each sample, productive Simpson clonality was calculated as the square root of Simpson's diversity index across productive rearrangements. TCRdb's version of the immuneACCESS table is confined to in-frame rearrangements and falls short of the full clone set. An unresolved V gene accounts for under half of the shortfall where checked; the remainder is of unknown origin. V and J calls and clone size come straight from that table; D and trimming were deduced from the DNA. The sample yields over 200,000 clones; over 80% were counted once. The top ten clones comprise 4% to 5.5% of the sample.

Reading from cysteine to phenylalanine, the CDR3 counts 16 amino acids. The DNA shown is the 48-base CDR3, in frame from base 1. V has 0 bases trimmed and J has 6 bases trimmed; junction bases matching no gene number 7. From a lookup of the germline V gene, CDR1 and CDR2 are SGHRS and YFSETQ. Collaborating institutions collected whole blood in K2EDTA tubes following their own protocols. Collaborator samples were shipped for TCRbeta analysis as frozen whole blood, isolated PBMCs, or DNA extracted from either sample type. These data belong to a study of blood T cell repertoires in COVID-19 (dated by TCRdb to 2020 to 2022). Turning to the overall study: Samples from collaborators originated in the United States, Italy and Spain and spanned both the acute and convalescent phases of COVID-19. The prospective study material was composed of cDNA or gDNA derived from T cells, B-cell-depleted T cells, or PBMCs. Deeply sampled blood TCRbeta repertoires from subjects exposed to, actively infected with, or recovered from COVID-19 were included in the dataset. A freely available public database, intended as a resource for researchers studying the immune response to SARS-CoV-2, is where the repertoires were released. The samples were drawn from the first 160 participants of the ongoing ImmuneRACE study and from some 1,300 subjects provided by 6 global collaborators. Sample metadata almost always included a de-identified subject ID, COVID-19 status, age in years and sex. Where available, HLA class I and class II types were taken from metadata supplied by the sample provider and were not determined by assay-based typing. Overall results and qualifications from the work: How much clinical and demographic metadata was included differed by source and by participant, and the metadata was provided uncurated.

The receptor was isolated from a human donor in a cohort sampled during active COVID-19. The sample was peripheral blood. The chain employs TRBV5-1 and TRBJ2-1; 9 middle bases align to TRBD2. The DNA reads TGCGCCAGCAGCTTGGCCGTCATAGCGGGAGCCAATGAGCAGTTCTTC. Its translation reads: CASSLAVIAGANEQFF.